What follows are 14 T cell receptor beta chains derived from one specimen sequenced in a study of cytomegalovirus exposure and HLA in healthy donors. Researchers ran the PCR with 60 Vbeta and 13 Jbeta primers. TCRdb's copy holds only in-frame clones and misses some; the assay was immunoSEQ multiplex PCR. The table records over 200,000 clones, approximately 70% of them present only once. What was sequenced was PBMCs. Receptors originate from a man in his forties in good health and CMV-seropositive.

Remarks on this clone: The identical CDR3 is also encoded by other nucleotide sequences in the sample. The chain uses TRBV5-4 and TRBJ2-3; D remains unclear. V lost 4 bases and J 1 base, leaving 4 bases between the germline ends. Germline V gives CDR1 SGHNT, CDR2 YYREEE (reference sequence). The CDR3 covers 12 residues. CDR3 region: CASSPGTDTQYF. The DNA of the CDR3 is TGTGCCAGCAGCCCCGGCACAGATACGCAGTATTTT.

The chain couples TRBV7-9 to TRBJ2-5; 8 nucleotides align to TRBD2. There are 15 residues in the CDR3. Trimming at V came to 0 bases and at J to 7 bases, leaving 7 bases not matched to a gene. Germline CDR1 and CDR2: SEHNR and FQNEAQ (reference sequence). The CDR3 here is CASSLAAGESRTQYF. The CDR3 coding sequence is TGTGCCAGCAGCTTAGCAGCGGGGGAGAGCAGGACCCAGTACTTC.

This rearrangement joins TRBV7-6 to TRBJ2-1; D is perhaps TRBD2 (6 bases). This CDR3 is 16 amino acids long. V lost 5 bases to trimming and J lost 0 bases, with 14 bases between them. Germline CDR1 reads SGHVS; CDR2 reads FNYEAQ. This chain's CDR3 is CASSPSGRGSYNEQFF. DNA of the CDR3: TGTGCCAGCAGCCCATCGGGGCGGGGCTCCTACAATGAGCAGTTCTTC.

This clone was observed a handful of times. The chain has TRBV11-2 and TRBJ2-2; 7 nucleotides line up with TRBD1. J gave up 4 bases and V 3 bases, and 2 bases lay outside the gene matches. The CDR3 covers 14 residues. Germline V lookup: CDR1 SGHAT, CDR2 FQNNGV. CDR3 loop: CASSFNRGTGELFF. The CDR3 DNA sequence: TGTGCCAGCAGCTTTAACAGGGGCACCGGGGAGCTGTTTTTT.

This chain links TRBV10-3 with TRBJ1-1; perhaps TRBD1 as D (5 bases). The CDR3 sequence is 13 residues long. V lost 8 bases and J 4 bases, leaving 14 bases between the germline ends. CDR1 and CDR2 (germline): ENHRY, SYGVKD. The CDR3 spells CAILKQEGTEAFF. The DNA for the CDR3 is TGTGCCATCTTGAAACAGGAGGGCACTGAAGCTTTCTTT.

This chain connects TRBV7-6 to TRBJ1-1, with 7 positions matching TRBD1. Losses at the gene ends were 3 bases for V and 5 bases for J; bases not matched to a gene: 9. There are 15 residues in the CDR3. Looked up from germline, CDR1 is SGHVS and CDR2 is FNYEAQ. CDR3 coding DNA: TGTGCCAGCAGCTTGAGGGCGACAGGGAGGACTGAAGCTTTCTTT. It is translated as CASSLRATGRTEAFF.

The chain uses TRBV7-2 and TRBJ2-2; weak D call: TRBD1 (5 bases). Germline CDR1 and CDR2: SGHTA and FQGNSA. V dropped 3 bases and J dropped 3 bases, with 14 bases sitting between them. The CDR3 has 16 residues. The CDR3 reads CASSFRVGRDTGELFF. The CDR3 nucleotides are TGTGCCAGCAGCTTCCGGGTGGGCAGGGACACCGGGGAGCTGTTTTTT.

This rearrangement joins TRBV5-4 to TRBJ2-7, with D maybe TRBD1 (6 bases). This CDR3 is built from 14 residues. Between the trimmed V and J ends, which lost 4 bases and 4 bases, there was a span of 15 bases. Germline CDR1 reads SGHNT; CDR2 reads YYREEE (reference sequence). Written as DNA, the CDR3 is TGTGCCAGCAGCCTGAGTACAGGGTCATACGAGCAGTACTTC. It translates to CASSLSTGSYEQYF. Combining the CDR3 with reference TRBV5-4 and TRBJ2-7 gives the whole variable domain ETGVTQSPTHLIKTRGQQVTLRCSSQSGHNTVSWYQQALGQGPQFIFQYYREEENGRGNFPPRFSGLQFPNYSSELNVNALELDDSALYLCASSLSTGSYEQYFGPGTRLTVT.

The V gene is TRBV6-1, the J gene TRBJ2-1, with D maybe TRBD1 (5 bases). The CDR3 has 13 amino acids. Germline loops: CDR1 MNHNS, CDR2 SASEGT. With 5 bases removed from V and 7 bases from J, the gap between germline ends came to 12 bases. CDR3 coding DNA: TGTGCCAGCAGTAGGGGCATTATGAATGAGCAGTTCTTC. This sequence encodes CASSRGIMNEQFF.

This clone was observed a handful of times. This sequence joins TRBV6-4 and TRBJ2-3; D remains unclear. Trimming removed 5 bases from V and 0 bases from J, with 9 bases in between. The CDR3 sequence is 14 residues long. The V gene's germline CDR1 is MRHNA and CDR2 SNTAGT. CDR3 residues: CASSHLASTDTQYF. In nucleotides, the CDR3 is TGTGCCAGCAGTCATTTAGCTAGCACAGATACGCAGTATTTT.

In its sample, this clone was seen once. V is TRBV5-1 and J is TRBJ2-3; TRBD2 matches 15 bases. The V gene's germline CDR1 is SGHRS and CDR2 YFSETQ. The CDR3 sequence is 17 residues long. V lost 3 bases to trimming and J lost 7 bases; unmatched junction nucleotides: 9. The CDR3 region is CASSSDGLAGGQNTQYF. For the CDR3, the DNA is TGCGCCAGCAGCTCTGATGGACTAGCGGGGGGGCAAAATACGCAGTATTTT.

V and J are TRBV2 and TRBJ2-1; 16 bases fit TRBD2. CDR1 and CDR2 from the germline V gene are SNHLY and FYNNEI. The CDR3 runs to 18 residues. Losses at the gene ends were 0 bases for V and 6 bases for J; bases not matched to a gene: 5. This CDR3 is CASSEAPGLAGGPNEQFF. The DNA of the CDR3 is TGTGCCAGCAGTGAAGCGCCGGGACTAGCGGGGGGGCCCAATGAGCAGTTCTTC.

This clone was seen a few times. This chain uses TRBV5-1 with TRBJ2-3; 9 nucleotides agree with TRBD1. Trimming took 0 bases from V and 3 from J; bases not matched to a gene: 8. The length of the CDR3 is 17 residues. In germline, CDR1 is SGHRS, CDR2 YFSETQ. DNA of the CDR3: TGCGCCAGCAGCTTGGCCGGTGGGACAGGGAATACAGATACGCAGTATTTT. Protein sequence: CASSLAGGTGNTDTQYF.

The chain is built from TRBV27 and TRBJ2-1; perhaps TRBD1 as D (6 bases). The CDR3 is 17 amino acids. With 5 bases removed from V and 6 bases from J, the gap between germline ends came to 23 bases. CDR1 and CDR2 from the germline V gene are MNHEY and SMNVEV (reference sequence). The CDR3 DNA reads TGTGCCAGCAGTCTCTACCCTAGACAGGAACCACGCAATGAGCAGTTCTTC. It encodes CASSLYPRQEPRNEQFF.